This record covers a single T cell receptor beta chain. This sample is part of a study of blood T cell repertoires in COVID-19. J was trimmed by 3 bases and V by 8 bases; bases with no gene match: 7. The CDR3 has 14 residues. Germline V lookup: CDR1 SNHLY, CDR2 FYNNEI. As processed by the authors: Quantification of nucleated cells was approximated via reference gene primer amplification. TCRdb's table, derived via immunoSEQ multiplex PCR, lists solely in-frame clones and lacks some. V and J calls and clone size follow that table, whereas D and trimming were derived from the DNA. The profile covers 200,000 or so clones, with around nine tenths appearing a single time and over 3.5% taken by the ten largest.

This chain joins TRBV2 and TRBJ2-7; 10 bases align to TRBD2. The sequence derives from a woman aged 25 to 39 who had been exposed to COVID-19. Sequenced sample: PBMCs or T cells enriched from blood (not recorded which). CDR3 amino acids: CASLEREGYYEQYF. The CDR3 DNA sequence: TGTGCCAGCCTTGAGCGGGAGGGATACTACGAGCAGTACTTC.